A selection of T cell receptor beta chains follows, all from one sample in a study of T cells in Graves' hyperthyroidism and ophthalmopathy. MiXCR, applied by TCRdb to the multiplex PCR reads, yields one record per CDR3 protein. Among about 590,000 distinct CDR3 sequences listed, approximately 15% were seen once. Sequencing was done on a sample of blood. The receptor set was obtained from a woman under 30 with Graves' ophthalmopathy. The CDR3 runs from the conserved cysteine through the conserved F or W. Fields, in order: J gene, CDR3 length, clone size, V gene, D gene, CDR3 protein, CDR3 DNA. A D gene is named only where the DNA matches it firmly. Only part of the rows carry a size: once, few, many, or a class if the clone is expanded.

j_gene: TRBJ1-2; len: 18; abundance: -; v_gene: TRBV24-1; d_gene: TRBD1; CDR3aa: CATSDLGPPGQGPYGYTF; CDR3nt: TGTGCCACCAGTGATCTAGGGCCCCCGGGACAGGGTCCCTATGGCTACACCTTC
j_gene: TRBJ1-5; len: 15; abundance: many; v_gene: TRBV30; d_gene: TRBD1; CDR3aa: CAWSVWGTGNQPQHF; CDR3nt: TGTGCCTGGAGTGTATGGGGGACAGGGAATCAGCCCCAGCATTTT
j_gene: TRBJ1-6; len: 12; abundance: many; v_gene: TRBV30; d_gene: -; CDR3aa: CAWSLTDSPLHF; CDR3nt: TGTGCCTGGAGTTTGACGGATTCACCCCTCCACTTT
j_gene: TRBJ2-3; len: 14; abundance: -; v_gene: TRBV11-2; d_gene: TRBD2; CDR3aa: CAVPSGSGTDTQYF; CDR3nt: TGTGCCGTTCCTAGCGGGAGTGGTACAGATACGCAGTATTTT
j_gene: TRBJ2-6; len: 14; abundance: -; v_gene: TRBV27; d_gene: -; CDR3aa: CAGSFSSGANVLTF; CDR3nt: TGTGCCGGCAGTTTCAGCTCTGGGGCCAACGTCCTGACTTTC
j_gene: TRBJ2-2; len: 14; abundance: many; v_gene: TRBV2; d_gene: TRBD2; CDR3aa: CASTGLADTGELFF; CDR3nt: TGTGCCAGCACCGGGCTAGCGGATACCGGGGAGCTGTTTTTT
j_gene: TRBJ2-7; len: 19; abundance: -; v_gene: TRBV7-9; d_gene: TRBD2; CDR3aa: CASSSPRGLAGSSSYEQYF; CDR3nt: TGTGCCAGCAGCTCCCCCCGGGGACTAGCGGGATCCTCTTCCTACGAGCAGTACTTC
j_gene: TRBJ2-2; len: 18; abundance: -; v_gene: TRBV14; d_gene: -; CDR3aa: CASSQSGQPGRAVGELFF; CDR3nt: TGTGCCAGCAGCCAATCGGGACAGCCAGGGAGGGCCGTCGGGGAGCTGTTTTTT
j_gene: TRBJ2-7; len: 14; abundance: -; v_gene: TRBV5-5; d_gene: TRBD2; CDR3aa: CASTGTRASYEQYF; CDR3nt: TGTGCCAGCACCGGGACTAGAGCTAGCTACGAGCAGTACTTC
j_gene: TRBJ1-2; len: 16; abundance: -; v_gene: TRBV10-3; d_gene: -; CDR3aa: CAIRIGGARSNYGYTF; CDR3nt: TGTGCCATCAGGATTGGCGGCGCCCGCTCCAACTATGGCTACACCTTC
j_gene: TRBJ2-1; len: 16; abundance: many; v_gene: TRBV5-1; d_gene: TRBD2; CDR3aa: CASSPAGTTIYNEQFF; CDR3nt: TGCGCCAGCAGCCCCGCCGGGACTACAATCTACAATGAGCAGTTCTTC
j_gene: TRBJ1-1; len: 16; abundance: many; v_gene: TRBV12-3/TRBV12-4; d_gene: TRBD1; CDR3aa: CASSLTGSNRIAEAFF; CDR3nt: TGTGCCAGCAGTTTGACAGGGTCTAATAGGATTGCTGAAGCTTTCTTT